The 8 T cell receptor beta chains below were found in one sample sequenced in a study of human T cells and chemical hapten exposure. TCRdb independently ran MiXCR on the RACE reads; one entry per CDR3 protein. The sample lists 35,000 to 45,000 distinct CDR3 sequences, approximately 9% occurring once. Time point here: patch test 2, 6 weeks after DPC sensitization. Treatment specified: therapeutic diphenylcyclopropenone sensitization with weekly scalp DPC. This specimen consisted of whole blood, obtained in connection with sensitization to the hapten diphenylcyclopropenone (DPC). The receptor set was obtained from a woman aged 40 to 50 with alopecia areata. Some clones in this sample may be carry-over from other donors' samples.

This clonotype has a count of ten or more. This sequence joins TRBV4-1 and TRBJ1-1; TRBD1 agrees at 10 bases. Trimming took 2 bases from V and 5 from J; bases not matched to a gene: 8. The CDR3 totals 16 residues. Germline CDR1 reads MGHRA; CDR2 reads YSYEKL. The CDR3 loop reads CASSQPGQGIETEAFF. The CDR3 bases are TGCGCCAGCAGCCAACCGGGACAGGGGATAGAGACTGAAGCTTTCTTT.

This clonotype has at least ten counts. The chain links TRBV9 to TRBJ1-6; D unclear. The CDR3 extends over 17 amino acids. Germline CDR1 SGDLS, CDR2 YYNGEE. V was trimmed by 0 bases and J by 2 bases, leaving 12 bases between them. CDR3 amino acids: CASSVGGPGAYNSPLHF. CDR3 in DNA: TGTGCCAGCAGCGTAGGTGGCCCTGGGGCCTATAATTCACCCCTCCACTTT. Using reference TRBV9 and TRBJ1-6 for the parts outside the CDR3, the full variable domain is DSGVTQTPKHLITATGQRVTLRCSPRSGDLSVYWYQQSLDQGLQFLIQYYNGEERAKGNILERFSAQQFPDLHSELNLSSLELGDSALYFCASSVGGPGAYNSPLHFGNGTRLTVT.

The chain carries TRBV25-1 and TRBJ1-5; D possibly corresponds to TRBD1 (5 bases). V was clipped by 1 base and J by 0 bases, with 7 bases between them. This CDR3 region has 15 residues. CDR1 and CDR2 from the germline V gene are MGHDK and SYGVNS. DNA of the CDR3: TGTGCCAGCAGTGAATGGGGCAGTAGCAATCAGCCCCAGCATTTT. Protein: CASSEWGSSNQPQHF.

This clonotype came up a few times. The rearrangement links TRBV4-3 to TRBJ2-1, with a tentative D call TRBD2 (6 bases). The germline CDR1 and CDR2 sequences are LGHNA and YSLEER. Trimming left V 5 bases short and J 9 bases short, with 14 bases between. The CDR3 consists of 13 residues. The CDR3 DNA follows: TGCGCCAGCAGCGGCGGGGTTGGCGGTGAGCAGTTCTTC. Translation gives CASSGGVGGEQFF.

In its sample, this clonotype was seen a few times. The chain couples TRBV27 to TRBJ2-3, with D maybe TRBD1 (6 bases). CDR3 length: 16 amino acids. V shed 6 bases and J shed 0 bases, with 16 bases lying between them. Germline V gene lookup returns CDR1 MNHEY and CDR2 SMNVEV (reference sequence). The CDR3 spells CASSPDRSPSTDTQYF. The CDR3, as DNA: TGTGCCAGCAGCCCCGACAGGAGCCCTAGCACAGATACGCAGTATTTT.

The chain uses TRBV6-5 and TRBJ2-3; the D is unclear. Looked up from germline, CDR1 is MNHEY and CDR2 is SVGAGI. V was pared by 2 bases and J by 0 bases, with 9 bases between. This CDR3 is 15 amino acids long. The CDR3 bases are TGTGCCAGCAGTTACCAGTTCTCTAGCACAGATACGCAGTATTTT. Its translation is CASSYQFSSTDTQYF.

Ten or more counts support this clonotype. This chain uses TRBV10-3 with TRBJ2-1; D is perhaps TRBD1 or TRBD2 (5 bases each). The CDR3 length is 20 residues. V dropped 1 base and J dropped 7 bases, with 29 bases sitting between them. Germline V gives CDR1 ENHRY, CDR2 SYGVKD. The chain's CDR3 is CAISEFRDADTGWIQNEQFF. The CDR3 DNA reads as TGTGCCATCAGTGAGTTCCGGGACGCCGATACTGGCTGGATACAAAATGAGCAGTTCTTC.

This clonotype was seen ten or more times. The J gene is TRBJ2-3, the V gene TRBV6-5; 9 nucleotides align to TRBD1. J was trimmed by 14 bases and V by 2 bases; bases with no gene match: 14. Germline CDR1 and CDR2: MNHEY and SVGAGI. The CDR3 is made up of 15 amino acids. The CDR3, as DNA: TGTGCCAGCAGTTACCTGGGACAGGGCCCTCCTCATCCGTATTTT. It is translated as CASSYLGQGPPHPYF.